The 5 T cell receptor beta chains given below trace back to one sample, sequenced in a study of cytomegalovirus exposure and HLA in healthy donors. Primers for the PCR totalled 60 Vbeta and 13 Jbeta. Profiling relied on immunoSEQ multiplex PCR, and the TCRdb table lists in-frame clones only, not all of them. The sample contains 180,000 or so clones, 60% to 85% of which appear only once. Sequenced input: PBMCs. All receptors come from a man between 18 and 29 years old in good health and CMV-seronegative.

The rearrangement links TRBV30 to TRBJ2-1; D is uncertain. Germline-derived CDR1 and CDR2 are GTSNPN and SVGIG (reference sequence). With 0 bases removed from V and 8 bases from J, the gap between germline ends came to 8 bases. The CDR3 is 12 amino acids. CDR3 region: CAWSVLSDEQFF. As DNA, the CDR3 is TGTGCCTGGAGTGTCCTTTCGGATGAGCAGTTCTTC.

A word on this clone: The germline gene is not matched at one end of the junction; a read error may be the cause. The rearrangement uses TRBV4-1 and TRBJ1-2; 9 bases align to TRBD1. CDR3 length: 15 residues. Germline V CDR1 and CDR2: MGHRA, YSYEKL. Here the CDR3 reads CASSPTGTGNYGYTF. In DNA, the CDR3 is TGTGCCAGCAGCCCTACCGGGACAGGGAACTATGGCTACACCTTC.

DNA of the CDR3: TGTGCCATCAGTGAGGAGCAGGGGGCGAATTCACCCCTCCACTTT. Its protein product is CAISEEQGANSPLHF. The gene calls are TRBV10-3 and TRBJ1-6, with 8 nucleotides matching TRBD1. The CDR3 extends over 15 amino acids. Germline V gene lookup returns CDR1 ENHRY and CDR2 SYGVKD. V shed 2 bases, J shed 7 bases, and the junction held 4 bases outside the gene matches.

J is TRBJ1-4 and V is TRBV14; TRBD1 matches 8 bases. Germline CDR1 reads SGHDN; CDR2 reads FVKESK. The CDR3 spans 13 residues. V dropped 4 bases and J dropped 13; count of bases not matched to a gene: 8. Here the CDR3 DNA reads TGTGCCAGCAGCCGGCAAGACAGGGGTGGACTGTTTTTT. This translates into CASSRQDRGGLFF.

This clone was counted between two and nine times. The chain couples TRBV7-3 to TRBJ2-1, with 7 nucleotides matching TRBD1. The J segment lost 4 bases and the V segment lost 5 bases, leaving 5 bases of the junction unmatched. The CDR3 extends over 14 amino acids. The germline gives CDR1 SGHTA, CDR2 FQGTGA. Written as DNA, the CDR3 is TGTGCCAGCAGCCCACCGGGACAGTACAATGAGCAGTTCTTC. Residues: CASSPPGQYNEQFF.